This T cell receptor (beta chain) came from a study of early T cells in non-severe SARS-CoV-2 infection. Study at large: It was bulk RNA from unsorted whole blood that was sequenced, and the chains were unpaired.

The ends were cut back, 3 bases at V and 3 bases at J, with 8 bases in the middle. CDR3 length: 14 amino acids. Germline V lookup: CDR1 MDHEN, CDR2 SYDVKM. This clonotype was recorded many times. Unique molecular identifiers were added to individual cDNA molecules. TCRdb called the 5' RACE reads again in MiXCR, with one record for every CDR3 protein. The repertoire consists of about 80,000 distinct CDR3 sequences, with approximately 12% occurring once and the leading ten covering around 3.7%. The chain uses TRBV28 and TRBJ1-4; no firm D call. The sequenced material came from whole blood. This TCR derives from an adult who was a healthcare worker with PCR-confirmed SARS-CoV-2 infection or an uninfected control (not recorded which). The CDR3 DNA sequence: TGTGCCAGCAGTTTGACTTGGTCTAATGAAAAACTGTTTTTT. This gives the protein CASSLTWSNEKLFF.